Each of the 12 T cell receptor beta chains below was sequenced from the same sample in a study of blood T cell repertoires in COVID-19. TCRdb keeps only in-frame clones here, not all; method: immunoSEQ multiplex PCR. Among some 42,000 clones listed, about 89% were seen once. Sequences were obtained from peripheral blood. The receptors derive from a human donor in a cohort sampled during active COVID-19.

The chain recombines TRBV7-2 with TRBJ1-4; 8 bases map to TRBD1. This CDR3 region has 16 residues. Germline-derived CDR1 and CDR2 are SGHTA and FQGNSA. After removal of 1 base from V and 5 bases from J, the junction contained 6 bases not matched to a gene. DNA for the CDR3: TGTGCCAGCAGCTTAGGCCCACAGGGGGGGAATGAAAAACTGTTTTTT. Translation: CASSLGPQGGNEKLFF.

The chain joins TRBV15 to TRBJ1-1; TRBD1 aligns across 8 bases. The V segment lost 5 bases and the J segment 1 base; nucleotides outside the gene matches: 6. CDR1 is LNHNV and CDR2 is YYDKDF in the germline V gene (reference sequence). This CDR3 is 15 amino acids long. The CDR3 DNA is TGTGCCACCAGCGGCAGCCAGGGGGCGAACACTGAAGCTTTCTTT. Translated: CATSGSQGANTEAFF.

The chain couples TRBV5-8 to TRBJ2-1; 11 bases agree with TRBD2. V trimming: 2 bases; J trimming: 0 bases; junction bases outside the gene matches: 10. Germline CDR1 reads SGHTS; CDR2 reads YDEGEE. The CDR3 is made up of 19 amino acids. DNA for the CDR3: TGTGCCAGCAGCTTCGTTCTACTAGCGGGGGAGAGCTCCTACAATGAGCAGTTCTTC. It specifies CASSFVLLAGESSYNEQFF.

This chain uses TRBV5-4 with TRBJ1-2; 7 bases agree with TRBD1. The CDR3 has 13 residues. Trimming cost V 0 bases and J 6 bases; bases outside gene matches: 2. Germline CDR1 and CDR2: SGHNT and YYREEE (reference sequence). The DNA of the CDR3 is TGTGCCAGCAGCTTGGCAGGGGGTAATGGCTACACCTTC. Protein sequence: CASSLAGGNGYTF.

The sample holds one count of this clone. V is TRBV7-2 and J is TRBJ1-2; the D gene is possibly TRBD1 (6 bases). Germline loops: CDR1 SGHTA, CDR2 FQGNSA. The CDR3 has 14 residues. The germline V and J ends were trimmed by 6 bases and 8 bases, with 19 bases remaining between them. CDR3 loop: CASREPGQGTGYTF. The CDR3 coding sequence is TGTGCCAGCAGGGAACCGGGACAAGGGACCGGCTACACCTTC.

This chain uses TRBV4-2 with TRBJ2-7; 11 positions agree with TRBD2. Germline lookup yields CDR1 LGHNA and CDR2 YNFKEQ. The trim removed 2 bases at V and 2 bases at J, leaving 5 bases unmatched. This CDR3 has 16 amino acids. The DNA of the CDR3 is TGTGCCAGCAGCCAAAATCTAGCGGGGGGCGCCTACGAGCAGTACTTC. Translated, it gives CASSQNLAGGAYEQYF.

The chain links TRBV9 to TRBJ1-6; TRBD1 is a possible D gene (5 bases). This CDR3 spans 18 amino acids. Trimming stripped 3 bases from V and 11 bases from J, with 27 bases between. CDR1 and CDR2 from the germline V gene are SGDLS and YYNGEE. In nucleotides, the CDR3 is TGTGCCAGCAGCGCCCAACCTCCCGGGACTTCCACAGATACACCCCTCCACTTT. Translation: CASSAQPPGTSTDTPLHF. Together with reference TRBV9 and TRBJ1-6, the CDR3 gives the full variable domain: DSGVTQTPKHLITATGQRVTLRCSPRSGDLSVYWYQQSLDQGLQFLIQYYNGEERAKGNILERFSAQQFPDLHSELNLSSLELGDSALYFCASSAQPPGTSTDTPLHFGNGTRLTVT.

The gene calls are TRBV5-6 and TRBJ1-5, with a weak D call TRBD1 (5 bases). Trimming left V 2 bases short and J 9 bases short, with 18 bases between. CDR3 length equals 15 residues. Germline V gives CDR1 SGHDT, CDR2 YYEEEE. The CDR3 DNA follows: TGTGCCAGCAGCTTCGGTGGGGCGTACGGGCGGCCCCAGCATTTT. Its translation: CASSFGGAYGRPQHF.

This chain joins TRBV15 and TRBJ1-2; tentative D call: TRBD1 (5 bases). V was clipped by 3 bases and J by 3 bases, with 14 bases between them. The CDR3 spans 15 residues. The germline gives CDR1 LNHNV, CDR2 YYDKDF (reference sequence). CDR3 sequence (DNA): TGTGCCACCAGCAGGATTGGGGACTTGGACTATGGCTACACCTTC. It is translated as CATSRIGDLDYGYTF.

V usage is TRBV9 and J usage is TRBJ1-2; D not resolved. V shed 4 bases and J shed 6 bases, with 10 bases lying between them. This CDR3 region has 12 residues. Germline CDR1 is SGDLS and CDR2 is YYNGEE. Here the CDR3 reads CASSQFGDGYTF. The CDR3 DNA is TGTGCCAGCAGCCAGTTTGGAGATGGCTACACCTTC. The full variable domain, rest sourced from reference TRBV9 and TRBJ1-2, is DSGVTQTPKHLITATGQRVTLRCSPRSGDLSVYWYQQSLDQGLQFLIQYYNGEERAKGNILERFSAQQFPDLHSELNLSSLELGDSALYFCASSQFGDGYTFGSGTRLTVV.

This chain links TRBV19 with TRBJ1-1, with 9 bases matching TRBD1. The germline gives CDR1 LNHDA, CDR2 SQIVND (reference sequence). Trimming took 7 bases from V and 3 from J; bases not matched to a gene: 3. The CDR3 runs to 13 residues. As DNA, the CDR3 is TGTGCCAGTAAACAGGGGGCGGACACTGAAGCTTTCTTT. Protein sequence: CASKQGADTEAFF.

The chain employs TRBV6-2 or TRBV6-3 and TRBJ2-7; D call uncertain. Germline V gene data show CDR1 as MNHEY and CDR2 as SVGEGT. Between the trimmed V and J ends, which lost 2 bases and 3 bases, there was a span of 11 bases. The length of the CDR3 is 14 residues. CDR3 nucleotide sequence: TGTGCCAGCAGTTACCCTTCGAGAGACTACGAGCAGTACTTC. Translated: CASSYPSRDYEQYF.